These 31 T cell receptor beta chains were all obtained from the same sample, sequenced in a study of technical replicates of blood from a handful of donors. Profiling relied on immunoSEQ multiplex PCR, and the TCRdb table lists in-frame clones only, not all of them. The sample holds about 75,000 clones; around 97% are singletons and the top ten take around 0.2%. The source material was T cells isolated from PBMCs. The receptors derive from a human donor in good health.

The V call is TRBV27, the J call TRBJ1-1, with D unresolved. The germline gives CDR1 MNHEY, CDR2 SMNVEV (reference sequence). This CDR3 contains 14 residues. V dropped 4 bases and J dropped 5 bases, with 14 bases sitting between them. The CDR3 DNA reads as TGTGCCAGCAGTTACCAGAGGTCCGGAACTGAAGCTTTCTTT. Amino acids: CASSYQRSGTEAFF.

Of note for this clone: The junction shows a germline mismatch at one end, possibly a read error. The chain employs TRBV29-1 and TRBJ2-1; 10 bases line up with TRBD1. The CDR3 has 13 amino acids. Germline loops: CDR1 SQVTM, CDR2 ANQGSEA. Here the CDR3 DNA reads TGCAGAGTTGCGGGACAGGGGCACAATGAGCAGTTCTTC. Translation gives CRVAGQGHNEQFF.

CDR3 sequence: CASRTGGSYEQYF. The CDR3 nucleotides are TGTGCCAGCAGGACAGGGGGCTCCTACGAGCAGTACTTC. J is TRBJ2-7 and V is TRBV5-4, with TRBD1 identical over 9 bases. The CDR3 has 13 amino acids. V gave up 5 bases and J gave up 0 bases; unmatched junction bases: 0. CDR1 SGHNT and CDR2 YYREEE come from the germline V gene (reference sequence).

V is TRBV4-2 and J is TRBJ2-1; 8 bases fit TRBD1. Germline V gene sequence: CDR1 LGHNA, CDR2 YNFKEQ. This CDR3 spans 15 amino acids. V was pared by 3 bases and J by 9 bases, with 10 bases of the junction left unmatched. The CDR3 reads CASSQSGQGKVEQFF. The CDR3, as DNA: TGTGCCAGCAGCCAGTCTGGACAGGGTAAAGTTGAGCAGTTCTTC.

The chain has TRBV7-9 and TRBJ2-1; TRBD2 matches at 11 bases. Germline values: CDR1 SEHNR, CDR2 FQNEAQ (reference sequence). The V and J ends lost 1 base and 7 bases, in that order; junction bases with no gene match: 12. The length of the CDR3 is 18 residues. CDR3 loop: CASSLGALTSGKRNEQFF. CDR3 sequence (DNA): TGTGCCAGCAGCTTAGGGGCCTTGACTAGCGGGAAGAGGAATGAGCAGTTCTTC.

Comment on this clone: Sequence at one end of the junction differs from germline and may be a read error. The chain uses TRBV4-2 and TRBJ1-1; 7 bases align to TRBD1. Germline V lookup: CDR1 LGHNA, CDR2 YNFKEQ. The CDR3 sequence is 16 residues long. This chain's CDR3 is CASSKDGTADVAEAFF. For the CDR3, the DNA is TGTGCCAGCAGCAAAGACGGGACAGCGGACGTAGCTGAAGCTTTCTTT.

The rearrangement uses TRBV9 and TRBJ1-2; 8 nucleotides agree with TRBD1. Germline CDR1 is SGDLS and CDR2 is YYNGEE. With V trimmed by 4 bases and J by 3 bases, 5 bases remained unmatched. The CDR3 spans 14 residues. As DNA, the CDR3 is TGTGCCAGCAGCCTAGGGACAGGAGACTATGGCTACACCTTC. This translates into CASSLGTGDYGYTF.

As to this clone: Mismatch with germline at one junction end may stem from a read error. This chain joins TRBV20-1 and TRBJ1-1; maybe TRBD1 (5 bases). The CDR3 runs 11 residues. Germline CDR1 DFQATT, CDR2 SNEGSKA (reference sequence). The CDR3 loop is CSASQGAWCGF. The CDR3 DNA is TGCAGTGCGTCCCAGGGCGCTTGGTGCGGTTTT.

The chain is built from TRBV9 and TRBJ2-4; 7 bases agree with TRBD2. In germline, CDR1 is SGDLS, CDR2 YYNGEE. CDR3 size: 16 residues. Trimming removed 1 base from V and 6 bases from J; junction bases left unmatched: 10. CDR3 in DNA: TGTGCCAGCAGCGTATTTCTAGCGGCGGAGCGAAACATTCAGTACTTC. Amino acid sequence: CASSVFLAAERNIQYF.

This rearrangement joins TRBV30 to TRBJ1-2; the match to TRBD1 covers 7 bases. Germline CDR1 GTSNPN, CDR2 SVGIG (reference sequence). This CDR3 spans 14 amino acids. V lost 4 bases to trimming and J lost 4 bases; unmatched junction nucleotides: 9. The CDR3 loop reads CAWKRQGPSYGYTF. CDR3 bases: TGTGCCTGGAAAAGACAGGGACCATCCTATGGCTACACCTTC. The full variable domain, in which reference TRBV30 and TRBJ1-2 provide the parts outside the CDR3, is SQTIHQWPATLVQPVGSPLSLECTVEGTSNPNLYWYRQAAGRGLQLLFYSVGIGQISSEVPQNLSASRPQDRQFILSSKKLLLSDSGFYLCAWKRQGPSYGYTFGSGTRLTVV.

The chain employs TRBV5-5 and TRBJ1-6; 9 bases map to TRBD1. The CDR3 spans 15 residues. Per the germline V gene, CDR1 is SGHKS and CDR2 is YYEKEE (reference sequence). The V segment lost 1 base and the J segment 9 bases; nucleotides outside the gene matches: 5. The CDR3 is CASSLYRGLGSPLHF. The CDR3 region has the DNA TGTGCCAGCAGCTTGTACAGGGGGCTGGGTTCACCCCTCCACTTT.

The chain couples TRBV5-6 to TRBJ1-1; 10 nucleotides agree with TRBD1. V trimming: 2 bases; J trimming: 5 bases; junction bases outside the gene matches: 6. CDR3 length: 15 residues. In germline, CDR1 is SGHDT, CDR2 YYEEEE. The CDR3 nucleotides are TGTGCCAGCAGCTTAGACAGGGGGCGGCAAACTGAAGCTTTCTTT. Residues: CASSLDRGRQTEAFF.

J is TRBJ2-5 and V is TRBV6-5; D is ambiguous. From germline, CDR1 is MNHEY and CDR2 SVGAGI. V dropped 5 bases and J dropped 4 bases, with 14 bases sitting between them. This CDR3 contains 14 residues. CDR3 coding DNA: TGTGCCAGCAGTCACCCACCCCTAGGAGAGACCCAGTACTTC. Protein product: CASSHPPLGETQYF.

This rearrangement joins TRBV18 to TRBJ1-4, with a tentative D call TRBD1 (6 bases). The V gene lost 3 bases and the J gene lost 3 bases, with 17 bases spanning the gap. Germline V lookup: CDR1 KGHSH, CDR2 LQKENI. The CDR3 is 17 amino acids. CDR3 residues: CASSPRQDRGANEKLFF. CDR3 in DNA: TGTGCCAGCTCACCCCGACAGGACCGGGGAGCTAATGAAAAACTGTTTTTT.

The V call is TRBV7-9, the J call TRBJ1-2; 8 nucleotides align to TRBD1. From germline, CDR1 is SEHNR and CDR2 FQNEAQ (reference sequence). CDR3 length equals 14 residues. The V gene end was trimmed by 6 bases and the J gene end by 3 bases; junction bases not matched to a gene: 6. The CDR3 loop reads CASRQSGGHYGYTF. In DNA, the CDR3 is TGTGCCAGCAGACAATCAGGGGGCCACTATGGCTACACCTTC.

The rearrangement joins TRBV7-2 to TRBJ2-7; 11 nucleotides align to TRBD2. The CDR3 is 15 residues long. V shed 5 bases, J shed 5 bases, and the junction held 8 bases outside the gene matches. Germline CDR1 is SGHTA and CDR2 is FQGNSA. CDR3 protein: CASSPTLAGGHEQYF. Written as DNA, the CDR3 is TGTGCCAGCAGCCCAACCTTAGCGGGAGGGCACGAGCAGTACTTC.

The V call is TRBV6-4, the J call TRBJ2-2, with a possible D match to TRBD2 (5 bases). The CDR3 totals 15 residues. The germline V gene has CDR1 MRHNA and CDR2 SNTAGT. Trimming took 5 bases from V and 5 from J, leaving 15 bases between them. CDR3 nucleotide sequence: TGTGCCAGCAGTCCTAGCCTAGTGGAGACCGGGGAGCTGTTTTTT. Protein product: CASSPSLVETGELFF.

Only one count was recorded for this clone. V usage is TRBV6-6 and J usage is TRBJ2-3; TRBD1 aligns across 7 bases. J lost 4 bases, V lost 6 bases, and 7 bases had no gene match. Germline lookup yields CDR1 MNHNY and CDR2 SVGAGI (reference sequence). There are 14 residues in the CDR3. In DNA form, the CDR3 reads TGTGCCAGCAGCCACAGGGGATTTGCAGATACGCAGTATTTT. It encodes CASSHRGFADTQYF.

The CDR3 DNA reads TGCGCCAGCAGCGACTACAGGGGAGGAGAATTTACGCAGTATTTT. This codes for CASSDYRGGEFTQYF. The chain recombines TRBV4-1 with TRBJ2-3, with D possibly TRBD1 on 7 matching bases. Germline CDR1 MGHRA, CDR2 YSYEKL. V was trimmed by 5 bases and J by 8 bases, leaving 20 bases between them. The CDR3 covers 15 residues.

The chain joins TRBV5-1 to TRBJ1-2; TRBD1 matches 10 bases. Germline V gives CDR1 SGHRS, CDR2 YFSETQ. The J segment lost 6 bases and the V segment lost 3 bases, leaving 8 bases of the junction unmatched. The CDR3 consists of 15 residues. CDR3 nucleotide sequence: TGCGCCAGCAGCTCGATGACAGGGGGCAAGGATGGCTACACCTTC. This sequence encodes CASSSMTGGKDGYTF.

V and J are TRBV6-1 and TRBJ2-7; the match to TRBD1 covers 8 bases. Trimming at V came to 3 bases and at J to 1 base, leaving 2 bases not matched to a gene. CDR1 and CDR2 from the germline V gene are MNHNS and SASEGT. CDR3 length: 14 amino acids. The CDR3 sequence: CASSETGDSYEQYF. The CDR3 coding sequence is TGTGCCAGCAGTGAGACAGGGGATTCCTACGAGCAGTACTTC.

V gene TRBV30 combines with J gene TRBJ1-4, with 8 bases that match TRBD1. The CDR3 runs to 14 residues. J was trimmed by 5 bases and V by 2 bases; bases with no gene match: 4. The germline gives CDR1 GTSNPN, CDR2 SVGIG (reference sequence). Written as DNA, the CDR3 is TGTGCCTGGAGTCGAGGACAGGGAAATGAAAAACTGTTTTTT. This encodes CAWSRGQGNEKLFF. Full variable domain (rest looked up from reference TRBV30 and TRBJ1-4): SQTIHQWPATLVQPVGSPLSLECTVEGTSNPNLYWYRQAAGRGLQLLFYSVGIGQISSEVPQNLSASRPQDRQFILSSKKLLLSDSGFYLCAWSRGQGNEKLFFGSGTQLSVL.

The chain uses TRBV5-1 and TRBJ1-6; D may be TRBD1 (5 bases). Germline assignment: CDR1 SGHRS and CDR2 YFSETQ. Trimming took 2 bases from V and 5 from J, leaving 11 bases between them. The CDR3 contains 15 residues. This CDR3 is CASSFQGTNNSPLHF. The CDR3, as DNA: TGCGCCAGCAGCTTTCAGGGTACAAATAATTCACCCCTCCACTTT.

The chain employs TRBV19 and TRBJ2-7, with a weak D call TRBD2 (5 bases). The CDR3 is 15 amino acids. Trimming shortened V by 5 bases and J by 5 bases, and 19 bases separated the two germline ends. Germline V gene sequence: CDR1 LNHDA, CDR2 SQIVND (reference sequence). The CDR3 protein is CASSPRGEGLDEQYF. DNA for the CDR3: TGTGCCAGTAGTCCCCGGGGTGAAGGGCTTGACGAGCAGTACTTC. Filled out from reference TRBV19 and TRBJ2-7, the complete variable domain reads DGGITQSPKYLFRKEGQNVTLSCEQNLNHDAMYWYRQDPGQGLRLIYYSQIVNDFQKGDIAEGYSVSREKKESFPLTVTSAQKNPTAFYLCASSPRGEGLDEQYFGPGTRLTVT.

The rearrangement joins TRBV11-2 to TRBJ2-5, with D hard to call. The CDR3 spans 12 residues. Germline CDR1 SGHAT, CDR2 FQNNGV. Trimming shortened V by 2 bases and J by 5 bases, and 6 bases separated the two germline ends. The CDR3 sequence: CASSLKSETQYF. The CDR3, as DNA: TGTGCCAGCAGCTTAAAGAGCGAGACCCAGTACTTC.

The chain couples TRBV5-1 to TRBJ2-3, with 8 bases identical to TRBD1. The CDR3 length is 16 residues. The germline gives CDR1 SGHRS, CDR2 YFSETQ. V shed 0 bases, J shed 1 base, and the junction held 4 bases outside the gene matches. CDR3 nucleotide sequence: TGCGCCAGCAGCTTGGCCATGACAGGGGGCACAGATACGCAGTATTTT. Protein: CASSLAMTGGTDTQYF.

The rearrangement joins TRBV19 to TRBJ1-2; 9 positions match TRBD1. Trimming removed 5 bases from V and 2 bases from J; junction bases left unmatched: 12. Germline CDR1 LNHDA, CDR2 SQIVND (reference sequence). The CDR3 is made up of 17 amino acids. DNA for the CDR3: TGTGCCAGTAGTGCAATCCCAGGGACAGGGAGGAACTATGGCTACACCTTC. Amino acids: CASSAIPGTGRNYGYTF.

As concerns this clone: Other DNA variants within this sample encode the same CDR3. The chain joins TRBV18 to TRBJ2-7; D call uncertain. This CDR3 contains 12 residues. The germline gives CDR1 KGHSH, CDR2 LQKENI. Trimming shortened V by 3 bases and J by 0 bases, and 3 bases separated the two germline ends. The chain's CDR3 is CASSPSSYEQYF. For the CDR3, the DNA is TGTGCCAGCTCACCCAGCTCCTACGAGCAGTACTTC.

V is TRBV25-1 and J is TRBJ2-7, with 8 bases lining up with TRBD2. The V gene end was trimmed by 4 bases and the J gene end by 1 base; junction bases not matched to a gene: 6. Germline-derived CDR1 and CDR2 are MGHDK and SYGVNS. The CDR3 length is 15 residues. The CDR3 nucleotides are TGTGCCAGCAGTGGCGCCGGGACTAGGTCCTACGAGCAGTACTTC. Translation gives CASSGAGTRSYEQYF.

CDR3 in amino acids: CSASRGTGNTGELFF. The CDR3 DNA is TGCAGCGCCTCCCGTGGGACAGGGAACACCGGGGAGCTGTTTTTT. The J gene is TRBJ2-2, the V gene TRBV29-1; TRBD1 agrees at 8 bases. Germline V CDR1 and CDR2: SQVTM, ANQGSEA. V was pared by 7 bases and J by 1 base, with 8 bases of the junction left unmatched. The CDR3 runs 15 residues.

V and J are TRBV16 and TRBJ2-3; D is unclear. V was clipped by 0 bases and J by 1 base, with 5 bases between them. The germline V gene has CDR1 KGHSY and CDR2 FQNENV. CDR3 length: 14 amino acids. As DNA, the CDR3 is TGTGCCAGCAGCCAATCGTCGGGCACAGATACGCAGTATTTT. Its translation is CASSQSSGTDTQYF.